This is a list of T cell receptor beta chains from one sample in a study of CD8 T cells in ankylosing spondylitis. TCRdb re-analysed the 5' RACE reads in MiXCR, keeping a single row per CDR3 protein. The data contain around 130,000 distinct CDR3 sequences, roughly 18% of them singletons. The sequencing input was blood, either unsorted or a sorted T cell fraction (not recorded which). These receptors all stem from a male donor with ankylosing spondylitis. Each CDR3 is given with its conserved first and last residue. A D gene is named only where the DNA matches it firmly.

CDR3 protein: CASSHGTATSTDTQYF
V gene: TRBV7-3
D gene: TRBD1
CDR3 length: 16
J gene: TRBJ2-3

CDR3 protein: CASSFRNSPRSTSYGYTF
V gene: TRBV5-5
D gene: .
CDR3 length: 18
J gene: TRBJ1-2

CDR3 protein: CASSLNLEETQYF
V gene: TRBV12-3/TRBV12-4
D gene: .
CDR3 length: 13
J gene: TRBJ2-5

CDR3 protein: CASTPRFGTGVSDTEAFF
V gene: TRBV28
D gene: TRBD1
CDR3 length: 18
J gene: TRBJ1-1

CDR3 protein: CASSYSQATNEKLFF
V gene: TRBV6-5
D gene: .
CDR3 length: 15
J gene: TRBJ1-4

CDR3 protein: CASIGTGNTIYF
V gene: TRBV12-3/TRBV12-4
D gene: .
CDR3 length: 12
J gene: TRBJ1-3

CDR3 protein: CASSSTGQPQHF
V gene: TRBV19
D gene: .
CDR3 length: 12
J gene: TRBJ1-5

CDR3 protein: CASSLIGVRSYNEQFF
V gene: TRBV28
D gene: .
CDR3 length: 16
J gene: TRBJ2-1

CDR3 protein: CASSQEDSGTYEQYF
V gene: TRBV4-2
D gene: .
CDR3 length: 15
J gene: TRBJ2-7

CDR3 protein: CASSSRPRRPNYGYTF
V gene: TRBV7-9
D gene: .
CDR3 length: 16
J gene: TRBJ1-2

CDR3 protein: CASSQGFLASGRGNEQFF
V gene: TRBV4-3
D gene: TRBD2
CDR3 length: 18
J gene: TRBJ2-1

CDR3 protein: CASSLADGYEQYF
V gene: TRBV5-1
D gene: .
CDR3 length: 13
J gene: TRBJ2-7

CDR3 protein: CALQDSNTGELFF
V gene: TRBV24-1
D gene: .
CDR3 length: 13
J gene: TRBJ2-2